This record looks at one T cell receptor beta chain sequence and its context. The second PCR ran roughly 6 to 11 cycles with a sample-barcoded 5' primer and J-beta primers. TCRdb redid the calling of the 5' RACE reads with MiXCR, one entry per CDR3 protein. The data hold 980,000 or so distinct CDR3 sequences, with approximately 49% observed a single time. The CDR3 sequence is 14 residues long. CDR1 is GTSNPN, CDR2 SVGIG, per germline (reference sequence). Trimming left V 8 bases short and J 2 bases short, with 17 bases between. This sample stems from a study of blood T cells in healthy people across ages. The wider study: Capture by template switching was about one barcoded beta molecule per two T cells.

Source material: blood. V and J are TRBV30 and TRBJ2-3; D perhaps matches TRBD2 (6 bases). This TCR derives from a man aged 30 to 39 in good health. CDR3 sequence (DNA): TGTGCCGGGAATCGGGGGTACAACACAGATACGCAGTATTTT. It yields the protein CAGNRGYNTDTQYF.